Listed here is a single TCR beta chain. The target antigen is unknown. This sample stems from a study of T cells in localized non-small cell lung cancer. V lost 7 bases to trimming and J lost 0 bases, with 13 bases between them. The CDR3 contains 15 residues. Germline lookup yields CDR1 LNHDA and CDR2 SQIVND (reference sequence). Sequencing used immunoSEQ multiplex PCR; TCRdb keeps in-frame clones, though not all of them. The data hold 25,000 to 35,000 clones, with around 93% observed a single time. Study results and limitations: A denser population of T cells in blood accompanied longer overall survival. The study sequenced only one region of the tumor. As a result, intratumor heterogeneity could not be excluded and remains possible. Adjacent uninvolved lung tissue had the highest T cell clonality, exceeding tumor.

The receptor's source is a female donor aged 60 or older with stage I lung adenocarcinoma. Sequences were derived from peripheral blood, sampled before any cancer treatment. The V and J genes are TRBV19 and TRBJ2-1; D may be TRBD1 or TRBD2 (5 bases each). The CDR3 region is CASNRDGTSYNEQFF. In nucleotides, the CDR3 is TGTGCCAGTAATCGGGACGGAACCTCCTACAATGAGCAGTTCTTC.